The 2 T cell receptor beta chains below come from one sample, sequenced in a study of OX40 agonist ivuxolimab in advanced cancers. Library preparation employed the immunoSEQ multiplex PCR assay. Held by TCRdb, this immuneACCESS table contains in-frame sequences only and omits some clones. Under half of the omission traces to an unresolved V gene where checked; the cause of the rest is unknown. In all, the sample holds around 80,000 clones, and about 87% of those were seen once. The ten largest clonotypes hold roughly 2.5% of the sample. The source was CD4+ or CD8+ T cells sorted from blood, collected in a trial of the OX40 agonist ivuxolimab. These receptors were taken from an adult with an advanced solid tumor such as melanoma, head and neck, liver or kidney cancer.

The chain is built from TRBV29-1 and TRBJ1-2; D is possibly TRBD1 (6 bases). Germline values: CDR1 SQVTM, CDR2 ANQGSEA. V was pared by 1 base and J by 4 bases, with 13 bases between. The CDR3 contains 14 residues. CDR3 bases: TGCAGCGTTGAAGTAATCGGGGGGGCCTATGGCTACACCTTC. Its translation: CSVEVIGGAYGYTF.

The chain employs TRBV14 and TRBJ1-6; D may be TRBD1 (6 bases). Germline assignment: CDR1 SGHDN and CDR2 FVKESK. Trimming took 3 bases from V and 7 from J, leaving 16 bases between them. The CDR3 consists of 16 residues. CDR3 region: CASSQPQGLGNSPLHF. In nucleotides, the CDR3 is TGTGCCAGCAGCCAGCCACAGGGTCTGGGGAATTCACCCCTCCACTTT.